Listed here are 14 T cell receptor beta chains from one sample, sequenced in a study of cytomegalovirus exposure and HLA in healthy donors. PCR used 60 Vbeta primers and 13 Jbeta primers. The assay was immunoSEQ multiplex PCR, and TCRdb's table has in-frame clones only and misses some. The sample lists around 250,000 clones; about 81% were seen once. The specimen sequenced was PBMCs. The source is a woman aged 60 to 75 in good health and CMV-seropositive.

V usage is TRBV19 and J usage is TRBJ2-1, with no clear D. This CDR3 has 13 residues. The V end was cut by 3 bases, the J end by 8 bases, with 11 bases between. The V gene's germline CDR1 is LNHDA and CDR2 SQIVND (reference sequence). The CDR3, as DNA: TGTGCCAGTAGTATCCACATCTCGTATGAGCAGTTCTTC. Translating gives CASSIHISYEQFF.

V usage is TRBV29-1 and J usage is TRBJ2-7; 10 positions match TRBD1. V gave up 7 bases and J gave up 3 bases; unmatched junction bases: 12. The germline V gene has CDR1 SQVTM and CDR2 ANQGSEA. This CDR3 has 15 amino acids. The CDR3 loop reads CSAVPRDRGLYEQYF. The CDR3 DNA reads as TGCAGCGCCGTCCCCCGGGACAGGGGCCTCTACGAGCAGTACTTC.

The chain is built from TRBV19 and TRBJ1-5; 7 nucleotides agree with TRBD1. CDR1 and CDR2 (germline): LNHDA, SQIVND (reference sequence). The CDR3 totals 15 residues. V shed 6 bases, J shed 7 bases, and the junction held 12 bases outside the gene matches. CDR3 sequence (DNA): TGTGCCAGTAGCTCGAGAGGGGGCGATAACCAGCCCCAGCATTTT. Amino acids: CASSSRGGDNQPQHF.

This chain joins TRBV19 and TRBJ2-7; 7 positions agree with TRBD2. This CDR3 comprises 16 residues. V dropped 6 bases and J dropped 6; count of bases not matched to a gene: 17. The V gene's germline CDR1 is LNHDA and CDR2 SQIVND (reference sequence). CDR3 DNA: TGTGCCAGTAGCCAACGGCGGGAGAGATACGGGGGCGAGCAGTACTTC. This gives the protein CASSQRRERYGGEQYF.

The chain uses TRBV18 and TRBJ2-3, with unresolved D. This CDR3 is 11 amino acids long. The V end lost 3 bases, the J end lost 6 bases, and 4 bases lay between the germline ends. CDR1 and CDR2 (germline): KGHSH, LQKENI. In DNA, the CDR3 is TGTGCCAGCTCACCCGTCGATACGCAGTATTTT. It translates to CASSPVDTQYF.

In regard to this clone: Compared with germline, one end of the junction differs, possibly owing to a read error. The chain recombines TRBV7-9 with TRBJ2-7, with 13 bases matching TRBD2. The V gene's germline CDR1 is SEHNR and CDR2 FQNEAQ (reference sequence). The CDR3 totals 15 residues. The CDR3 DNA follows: TGTTCCAGCAGCTCCGGACTAGCGGGAGCTTACGAGCAGTACTTC. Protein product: CSSSSGLAGAYEQYF.

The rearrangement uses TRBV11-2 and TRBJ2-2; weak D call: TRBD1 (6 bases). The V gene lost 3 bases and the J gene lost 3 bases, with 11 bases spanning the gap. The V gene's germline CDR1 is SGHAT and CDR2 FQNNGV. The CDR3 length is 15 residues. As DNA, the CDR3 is TGTGCCAGCAGCTTGGGGGCCAGTTACACCGGGGAGCTGTTTTTT. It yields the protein CASSLGASYTGELFF.

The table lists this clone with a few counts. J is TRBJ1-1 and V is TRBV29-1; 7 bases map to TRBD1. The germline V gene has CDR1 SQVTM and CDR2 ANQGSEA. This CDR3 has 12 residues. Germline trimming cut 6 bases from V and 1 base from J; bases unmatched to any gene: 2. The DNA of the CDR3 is TGCAGCGTGGGACAGCGGAACACTGAAGCTTTCTTT. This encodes CSVGQRNTEAFF.

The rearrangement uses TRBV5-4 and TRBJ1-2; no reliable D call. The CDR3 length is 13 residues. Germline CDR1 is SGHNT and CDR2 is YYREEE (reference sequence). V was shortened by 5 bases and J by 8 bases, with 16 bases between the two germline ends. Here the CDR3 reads CASSGRWERGYTF. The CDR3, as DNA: TGTGCCAGCAGTGGGCGATGGGAGAGGGGCTACACCTTC.

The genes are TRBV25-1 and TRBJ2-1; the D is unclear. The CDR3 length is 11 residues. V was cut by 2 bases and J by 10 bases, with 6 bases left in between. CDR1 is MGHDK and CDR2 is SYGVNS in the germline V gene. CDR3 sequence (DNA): TGTGCCAGCAGTGAACATCGGGAGCAGTTCTTC. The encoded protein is CASSEHREQFF.

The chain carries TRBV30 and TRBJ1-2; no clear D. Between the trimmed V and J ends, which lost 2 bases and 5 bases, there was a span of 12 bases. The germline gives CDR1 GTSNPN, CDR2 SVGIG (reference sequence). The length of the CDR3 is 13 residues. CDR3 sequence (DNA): TGTGCCTGGAGTACATCCCGGGTTTATGGCTACACCTTC. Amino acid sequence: CAWSTSRVYGYTF.

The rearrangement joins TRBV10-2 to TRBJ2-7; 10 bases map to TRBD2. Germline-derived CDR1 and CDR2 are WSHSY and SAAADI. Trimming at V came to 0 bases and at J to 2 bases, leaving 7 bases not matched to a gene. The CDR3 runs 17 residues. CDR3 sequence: CASSESSGRSRPYEQYF. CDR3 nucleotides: TGCGCCAGCAGTGAGTCTAGCGGGAGGTCTCGTCCCTACGAGCAGTACTTC.

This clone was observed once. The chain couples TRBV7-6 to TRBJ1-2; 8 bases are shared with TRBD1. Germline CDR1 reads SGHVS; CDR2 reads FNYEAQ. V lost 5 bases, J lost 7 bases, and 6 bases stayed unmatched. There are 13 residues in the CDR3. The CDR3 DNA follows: TGTGCCAGCAGCCCGGGACAGGCGGGTGGCTACACCTTC. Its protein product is CASSPGQAGGYTF.

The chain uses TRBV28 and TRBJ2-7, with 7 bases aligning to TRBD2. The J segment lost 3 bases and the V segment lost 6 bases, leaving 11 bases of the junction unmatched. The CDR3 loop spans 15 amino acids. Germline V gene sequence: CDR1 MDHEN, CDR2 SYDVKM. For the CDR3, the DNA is TGTGCCAGCAGAACCCTGGGCGGGAGTGTCTACGAGCAGTACTTC. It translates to CASRTLGGSVYEQYF.